A single sample is the source of the 28 T cell receptor beta chains below, sequenced in a study of spatial heterogeneity in lung cancer. The time point was: sample taken at primary tumor resection. TCRdb recomputed calls from the 5' RACE reads with MiXCR, one row per CDR3 protein. Of 20,000 to 25,000 distinct CDR3 sequences in the sample, around 3.2% are singletons; the top ten hold 25% to 35%. The sample consisted of PBMCs, taken at surgery. These receptors were collected from a female donor with early-stage non-small cell lung cancer.

This clonotype was seen a few times. The V and J genes are TRBV11-2 and TRBJ1-2; 9 positions agree with TRBD1. CDR1 is SGHAT, CDR2 FQNNGV, per germline. With V trimmed by 4 bases and J by 1 base, 7 bases remained unmatched. The CDR3 runs 16 residues. The chain's CDR3 is CASSSSDRGINYGYTF. CDR3 nucleotide sequence: TGTGCCAGCAGCTCGAGTGACAGGGGGATTAACTATGGCTACACCTTC.

This clonotype was counted many times. The chain is built from TRBV7-3 and TRBJ2-5; 12 nucleotides agree with TRBD2. This CDR3 spans 15 amino acids. Germline lookup yields CDR1 SGHTA and CDR2 FQGTGA. V trimming: 5 bases; J trimming: 5 bases; junction bases outside the gene matches: 6. In DNA form, the CDR3 reads TGTGCCAGCAGCGCACTAGCGGGAGGACGGGAGACCCAGTACTTC. Translation gives CASSALAGGRETQYF. Filled out from reference TRBV7-3 and TRBJ2-5, the complete variable domain reads GAGVSQTPSNKVTEKGKYVELRCDPISGHTALYWYRQSLGQGPEFLIYFQGTGAADDSGLPNDRFFAVRPEGSVSTLKIQRTERGDSAVYLCASSALAGGRETQYFGPGTRLLVL.

This clonotype was seen ten or more times. This chain joins TRBV18 and TRBJ2-6; no firm D call. Trimming took off 6 bases at V and 2 bases at J, with 11 bases between the two ends. Germline assignment: CDR1 KGHSH and CDR2 LQKENI. The CDR3 is 15 amino acids. For the CDR3, the DNA is TGTGCCAGCTCCCCTCTGGGAACTGGGGCCAACGTCCTGACTTTC. Translation: CASSPLGTGANVLTF.

This clonotype came up a few times. The gene calls are TRBV5-1 and TRBJ2-2; TRBD2 agrees at 9 bases. This CDR3 has 14 residues. Germline lookup yields CDR1 SGHRS and CDR2 YFSETQ. The trim removed 4 bases at V and 6 bases at J, leaving 4 bases unmatched. The CDR3, as DNA: TGCGCCAGCAGCCTGGGACTAGCCTCCGGGGAGCTGTTTTTT. Translating it yields CASSLGLASGELFF.

This clonotype was detected many times. The V gene is TRBV4-1, the J gene TRBJ1-2, with D possibly being TRBD1 (5 bases). Trimming left V 1 base short and J 4 bases short, with 13 bases between. Germline V CDR1 and CDR2: MGHRA, YSYEKL. The CDR3 has 15 residues. Here the CDR3 reads CASSQGRGVPYGYTF. The CDR3 DNA follows: TGCGCCAGCAGCCAAGGCCGGGGGGTCCCCTATGGCTACACCTTC.

This clonotype was counted ten times or more. DNA of the CDR3: TGCGCCAGCAGCTTGGCGGGACAGGGTGTGGATACGCAGTATTTT. Its translation: CASSLAGQGVDTQYF. This chain uses TRBV5-1 with TRBJ2-3; 9 bases map to TRBD1. The V and J ends lost 0 bases and 6 bases, in that order; junction bases with no gene match: 5. In germline, CDR1 is SGHRS, CDR2 YFSETQ. This CDR3 spans 15 amino acids.

At least ten counts were recorded for this clonotype. The chain has TRBV27 and TRBJ1-5, with TRBD1 matching over 7 bases. J lost 3 bases, V lost 5 bases, and 10 bases had no gene match. Germline V gene data show CDR1 as MNHEY and CDR2 as SMNVEV (reference sequence). There are 16 residues in the CDR3. The CDR3 is CASSPDRFGLNQPQHF. CDR3 DNA: TGTGCCAGCAGTCCGGACAGGTTCGGACTCAATCAGCCCCAGCATTTT.

This clonotype occurred many times. The chain recombines TRBV6-2 or TRBV6-3 with TRBJ1-5; 9 positions match TRBD1. Germline lookup yields CDR1 MNHEY and CDR2 SVGEGT. This CDR3 is 18 amino acids long. The V gene end was trimmed by 4 bases and the J gene end by 3 bases; junction bases not matched to a gene: 13. This chain's CDR3 is CASSFKKDRGPYNQPQHF. The CDR3 DNA reads TGTGCCAGCAGTTTTAAAAAGGACAGGGGACCTTACAATCAGCCCCAGCATTTT.

This clonotype was counted at least ten times. The genes are TRBV5-1 and TRBJ2-2; TRBD2 matches 7 bases. Germline CDR1 reads SGHRS; CDR2 reads YFSETQ. The CDR3 consists of 15 residues. V lost 2 bases to trimming and J lost 6 bases; unmatched junction nucleotides: 7. CDR3 protein: CASSFDGRRSGELFF. The CDR3 DNA follows: TGCGCCAGCAGCTTCGACGGGAGGCGGTCCGGGGAGCTGTTTTTT.

This clonotype was detected many times. This chain joins TRBV12-3 or TRBV12-4 and TRBJ2-1, with 8 nucleotides matching TRBD1. The CDR3 is made up of 14 amino acids. The V and J ends lost 2 bases and 6 bases, in that order; junction bases with no gene match: 3. The CDR3 is CASSLMGQANEQFF. The CDR3 DNA follows: TGTGCCAGCAGTTTAATGGGACAGGCCAATGAGCAGTTCTTC.

At least ten counts were recorded for this clonotype. The V call is TRBV9, the J call TRBJ2-3, with 10 bases matching TRBD2. V lost 4 bases to trimming and J lost 5 bases; unmatched junction nucleotides: 10. Germline-derived CDR1 and CDR2 are SGDLS and YYNGEE. The CDR3 spans 16 residues. The CDR3, as DNA: TGTGCCAGCAGCACCCCACTAGCGGGAAGACGAGATACGCAGTATTTT. It yields the protein CASSTPLAGRRDTQYF.

This clonotype was seen ten or more times. This sequence joins TRBV10-1 and TRBJ2-2; no definite D call. CDR1 WNHNN and CDR2 SYGVQD come from the germline V gene (reference sequence). V was trimmed by 2 bases and J by 8 bases, leaving 12 bases between them. The CDR3 spans 14 residues. The CDR3 DNA is TGCGCCAGCAGTGAGAATATAGGATTTGGGGAGCTGTTTTTT. Its translation: CASSENIGFGELFF.

In this sample, this clonotype turned up many times. This rearrangement joins TRBV12-3 or TRBV12-4 to TRBJ2-5; 9 bases fit TRBD2. J was trimmed by 5 bases and V by 2 bases; bases with no gene match: 12. The CDR3 totals 17 residues. The CDR3 loop is CASSLIPSREGHETQYF. The CDR3 coding sequence is TGTGCCAGCAGTTTAATACCATCGCGGGAGGGCCATGAGACCCAGTACTTC.

This clonotype has just a few counts. The V gene is TRBV7-9, the J gene TRBJ2-5, with 8 bases fitting TRBD1. The V and J ends lost 6 bases and 2 bases, in that order; junction bases with no gene match: 5. The CDR3 covers 14 residues. CDR1 and CDR2 (germline): SEHNR, FQNEAQ (reference sequence). In nucleotides, the CDR3 is TGTGCCAGCAGACTACAGGGGGTTCAAGAGACCCAGTACTTC. Its translation: CASRLQGVQETQYF.

This clonotype was recorded many times. CDR3 amino acids: CASSLGLWSSGRRNEQFF. The CDR3 DNA reads TGTGCCAGCAGCTTAGGGTTATGGTCTAGCGGGAGGAGAAATGAGCAGTTCTTC. The chain carries TRBV7-6 and TRBJ2-1; 11 bases map to TRBD2. CDR1 is SGHVS, CDR2 FNYEAQ, per germline. Germline trimming cut 1 base from V and 7 bases from J; bases unmatched to any gene: 12. The CDR3 runs 18 residues.

In DNA form, the CDR3 reads TGTGCCAGCAGCTCCTCGGGGCCAGATACGCAGTATTTT. Its translation is CASSSSGPDTQYF. The rearrangement uses TRBV7-3 and TRBJ2-3, with D perhaps matching TRBD1 or TRBD2 (5 bases each). Germline loops: CDR1 SGHTA, CDR2 FQGTGA. V was shortened by 4 bases and J by 4 bases, with 9 bases between the two germline ends. The CDR3 sequence is 13 residues long.

This clonotype came up many times. A read error may produce the germline difference seen at one junction end. The CDR3 region has the DNA TGTGCCAGCAGTACCCGACTACAGGGGGCCCAAGGCTTC. Protein product: CASSTRLQGAQGF. This rearrangement joins TRBV12-3 or TRBV12-4 to TRBJ2-7; 9 bases map to TRBD1. This CDR3 is built from 13 residues.

This clonotype occurred many times. The chain combines TRBV15 with TRBJ2-3; TRBD1 is a possible D gene (6 bases). V lost 0 bases and J lost 1, with 8 bases in between. The CDR3 has 15 amino acids. CDR1 is LNHNV, CDR2 YYDKDF, per germline (reference sequence). Here the CDR3 reads CATSRDRGGTDTQYF. The CDR3 nucleotides read TGTGCCACCAGCAGAGACAGGGGCGGCACAGATACGCAGTATTTT.

This clonotype was detected many times. The chain is built from TRBV10-3 and TRBJ2-7; D is ambiguous. Germline loops: CDR1 ENHRY, CDR2 SYGVKD. V was shortened by 2 bases and J by 0 bases, with 11 bases between the two germline ends. The CDR3 contains 15 residues. The chain's CDR3 is CAISEIQKSSYEQYF. CDR3 nucleotide sequence: TGTGCCATCAGTGAGATACAGAAGAGCTCCTACGAGCAGTACTTC.

This clonotype was counted many times. The CDR3 region has the DNA TGTGCCAGCAGTCCGACAGGGTTGAACACTGAAGCTTTCTTT. Its translation is CASSPTGLNTEAFF. The chain is built from TRBV2 and TRBJ1-1; 7 bases line up with TRBD1. Germline V lookup: CDR1 SNHLY, CDR2 FYNNEI. V dropped 5 bases and J dropped 0; count of bases not matched to a gene: 3. The CDR3 loop spans 14 amino acids.

This clonotype was detected many times. The CDR3 loop reads CASSPGGYTEAFF. In DNA form, the CDR3 reads TGTGCCAGCAGCCCAGGGGGCTACACTGAAGCTTTCTTT. The genes are TRBV5-6 and TRBJ1-1; 8 nucleotides agree with TRBD1. Trimming at V came to 4 bases and at J to 3 bases, leaving 2 bases not matched to a gene. This CDR3 spans 13 amino acids. CDR1 and CDR2 from the germline V gene are SGHDT and YYEEEE. Using reference TRBV5-6 and TRBJ1-1 for the parts outside the CDR3, the full variable domain is DAGVTQSPTHLIKTRGQQVTLRCSPKSGHDTVSWYQQALGQGPQFIFQYYEEEERQRGNFPDRFSGHQFPNYSSELNVNALLLGDSALYLCASSPGGYTEAFFGQGTRLTVV.

This clonotype was seen a handful of times. The CDR3 loop is CASIMGAGGTDTQYF. DNA of the CDR3: TGTGCCAGCATCATGGGAGCGGGAGGCACAGATACGCAGTATTTT. The chain joins TRBV12-3 or TRBV12-4 to TRBJ2-3; TRBD2 aligns across 8 bases. V was clipped by 7 bases and J by 1 base; unmatched bases: 7. The CDR3 has 15 residues.

In its sample, this clonotype is medium-sized (0.01 to 0.1%). The CDR3 protein is CASSESSGSSYNEQFF. CDR3 coding DNA: TGTGCCAGCAGTGAAAGTAGCGGAAGCTCCTACAATGAGCAGTTCTTC. The chain couples TRBV2 to TRBJ2-1; D is possibly TRBD2 (6 bases). The germline V gene has CDR1 SNHLY and CDR2 FYNNEI. Trimming took off 2 bases at V and 0 bases at J, with 11 bases between the two ends. The CDR3 spans 16 residues.

The gene calls are TRBV6-5 and TRBJ2-7; TRBD1 or TRBD2 may be the D gene (5 bases each). The V and J ends lost 5 bases and 1 base respectively, with 12 bases between them. CDR3 size: 14 residues. The germline gives CDR1 MNHEY, CDR2 SVGAGI. For the CDR3, the DNA is TGTGCCAGCAGTCGGGACCCCGGGTCCTACGAGCAGTACTTC. This codes for CASSRDPGSYEQYF.

This clonotype was found many times. The chain is built from TRBV12-5 and TRBJ1-6; D is perhaps TRBD1 (5 bases). Deletions cut 0 bases from V and 13 bases from J, with 19 bases between. Per the germline V gene, CDR1 is LGHNT and CDR2 is FRNRAP. The length of the CDR3 is 16 residues. The CDR3 nucleotides are TGTGCTAGTGGTTTGGTACCAGACAGACCCTTATCGCCCCTCCACTTT. Protein: CASGLVPDRPLSPLHF.

This clonotype was found many times. The chain employs TRBV28 and TRBJ1-2, with TRBD1 identical over 8 bases. CDR1 is MDHEN and CDR2 is SYDVKM in the germline V gene. The trim removed 6 bases at V and 6 bases at J, leaving 3 bases unmatched. CDR3 length equals 12 residues. The CDR3 reads CASRWTGHGYTF. CDR3 sequence (DNA): TGTGCCAGCAGGTGGACAGGGCATGGCTACACCTTC.

This clonotype has ten or more counts. The V and J genes are TRBV20-1 and TRBJ2-7; a possible D gene is TRBD2 (6 bases). Trimming removed 2 bases at V and 0 bases at J, with 14 bases between. The CDR3 has 15 residues. The germline V gene encodes CDR1 DFQATT and CDR2 SNEGSKA (reference sequence). CDR3 loop: CSARRRGMPSYEQYF. In DNA, the CDR3 is TGCAGTGCTAGAAGGCGCGGGATGCCCTCCTACGAGCAGTACTTC.

At least ten counts were recorded for this clonotype. The chain combines TRBV4-1 with TRBJ1-3; D unclear. The CDR3 has 15 residues. V lost 1 base to trimming and J lost 4 bases, with 11 bases between them. Looked up from germline, CDR1 is MGHRA and CDR2 is YSYEKL. This CDR3 reads CASSQAATPGNTIYF. The CDR3 nucleotides are TGCGCCAGCAGCCAAGCCGCGACACCCGGAAACACCATATATTTT.